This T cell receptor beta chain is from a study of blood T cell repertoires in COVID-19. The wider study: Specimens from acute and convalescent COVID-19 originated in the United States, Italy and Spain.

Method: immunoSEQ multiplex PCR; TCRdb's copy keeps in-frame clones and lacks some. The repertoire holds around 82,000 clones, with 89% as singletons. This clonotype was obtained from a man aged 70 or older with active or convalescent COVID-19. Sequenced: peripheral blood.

This chain's CDR3 is CAWSPGLAVDTQYF. CDR3 DNA: TGTGCCTGGAGCCCGGGACTAGCAGTAGATACGCAGTATTTT. This chain links TRBV30 with TRBJ2-3; 9 nucleotides agree with TRBD2. The CDR3 covers 14 residues. Germline CDR1 GTSNPN, CDR2 SVGIG (reference sequence). V trimming: 3 bases; J trimming: 5 bases; junction bases outside the gene matches: 6.